A single sample is the source of the 12 T cell receptor beta chains below, sequenced in a study of glioma-infiltrating T cells. Using RNA template, CDR3s of TCR alpha and beta were amplified with iRepertoire arm-PCR. TCRdb recomputed calls from the multiplex PCR reads with MiXCR, one row per CDR3 protein. The data contain fewer than 200,000 distinct CDR3 sequences, over 25% of them seen just once; the ten biggest clones take up 20% to 25%. The sequenced sample consisted of glioma tissue, nonneoplastic brain tissue, or PBMCs (not recorded which). Receptors originate from a human donor with low-grade glioma or glioblastoma, undergoing nonglioma brain surgery, or in good health (not recorded which).

V and J are TRBV7-9 and TRBJ2-4; D ambiguous. Trimming stripped 2 bases from V and 0 bases from J, with 11 bases between. Germline CDR1 reads SEHNR; CDR2 reads FQNEAQ (reference sequence). This CDR3 spans 16 amino acids. Here the CDR3 reads CASSLSIGIAKNIQYF. The CDR3 nucleotides read TGTGCCAGCAGCTTATCGATCGGAATAGCCAAAAACATTCAGTACTTC. Filled out from reference TRBV7-9 and TRBJ2-4, the complete variable domain reads DTGVSQNPRHKITKRGQNVTFRCDPISEHNRLYWYRQTLGQGPEFLTYFQNEAQLEKSRLLSDRFSAERPKGSFSTLEIQRTEQGDSAMYLCASSLSIGIAKNIQYFGAGTRLSVL.

This clonotype was found many times. V and J are TRBV27 and TRBJ2-7; tentative D call: TRBD1 (5 bases). Trimming cost V 2 bases and J 9 bases, with 14 bases left between them. There are 13 residues in the CDR3. Germline V gene sequence: CDR1 MNHEY, CDR2 SMNVEV (reference sequence). CDR3 DNA: TGTGCCAGCAGTTTAAATGCCAGGGCCGTGCAGTACTTC. As protein: CASSLNARAVQYF.

At least ten counts were recorded for this clonotype. The chain combines TRBV20-1 with TRBJ2-2; possible D gene TRBD1, 7 bases. The V and J ends lost 0 bases and 6 bases respectively, with 17 bases between them. The CDR3 covers 16 residues. The germline gives CDR1 DFQATT, CDR2 SNEGSKA (reference sequence). The DNA for the CDR3 is TGCAGTGCTAGAGATCTGAGACAGGGAGGTGCCGGGGAGCTGTTTTTT. As protein: CSARDLRQGGAGELFF.

In the case of this clonotype: A read error may explain this, as a much larger clone is one base away. The rearrangement uses TRBV20-1 and TRBJ2-7; D gene unclear. Germline values: CDR1 DFQATT, CDR2 SNEGSKA (reference sequence). There are 14 residues in the CDR3. CDR3 amino acids: CSTAAAVISYEQYF. DNA for the CDR3: TGCAGCACCGCGGCCGCGGTAATCTCCTACGAGCAGTACTTC.

This clonotype was counted a few times. V usage is TRBV5-1 and J usage is TRBJ2-3; 12 bases match TRBD2. In germline, CDR1 is SGHRS, CDR2 YFSETQ. The CDR3 spans 16 residues. V was pared by 0 bases and J by 6 bases, with 5 bases of the junction left unmatched. The CDR3 protein is CASSLEGLAGPDTQYF. DNA for the CDR3: TGCGCCAGCAGCTTGGAAGGACTAGCGGGACCCGATACGCAGTATTTT. Filled out from reference TRBV5-1 and TRBJ2-3, the complete variable domain reads KAGVTQTPRYLIKTRGQQVTLSCSPISGHRSVSWYQQTPGQGLQFLFEYFSETQRNKGNFPGRFSGRQFSNSRSEMNVSTLELGDSALYLCASSLEGLAGPDTQYFGPGTRLTVL.

The chain is built from TRBV25-1 and TRBJ1-1, with D uncertain. This CDR3 comprises 9 residues. Germline V gene data show CDR1 as MGHDK and CDR2 as SYGVNS. V shed 11 bases and J shed 5 bases, with 6 bases lying between them. DNA of the CDR3: TGTGCCTCGAAGACTGAAGCTTTCTTT. This sequence encodes CASKTEAFF.

This clonotype was seen many times. Relative to the germline gene, one junction end is altered; a read error may explain this. The gene calls are TRBV10-3 and TRBJ2-1, with 7 bases matching TRBD2. The CDR3 totals 14 residues. Germline V gene lookup returns CDR1 ENHRY and CDR2 SYGVKD. The CDR3 is CAIGEGAGPARLVF. CDR3 nucleotide sequence: TGTGCCATCGGGGAGGGAGCAGGACCAGCCCGGCTGGTCTTC.

At least ten counts were recorded for this clonotype. The V call is TRBV20-1, the J call TRBJ2-7; 7 bases align to TRBD2. The CDR3 is 15 amino acids. V was pared by 3 bases and J by 5 bases, with 13 bases of the junction left unmatched. Germline-derived CDR1 and CDR2 are DFQATT and SNEGSKA (reference sequence). CDR3 DNA sequence: TGCAGTGCTAGTGTCGGGGGGAATCCTCTGGACGAGCAGTACTTC. Its translation is CSASVGGNPLDEQYF.

This clonotype was observed at least ten times. The chain's CDR3 is CASSFPKSEQYF. DNA of the CDR3: TGTGCCAGCAGTTTCCCTAAGTCCGAGCAGTACTTC. This rearrangement joins TRBV12-3 or TRBV12-4 to TRBJ2-7, with D uncertain. CDR3 length: 12 amino acids. The V gene lost 3 bases and the J gene lost 6 bases, with 9 bases spanning the gap.

This clonotype was seen at least ten times. The chain carries TRBV6-1 and TRBJ1-5; the D is unclear. The V gene lost 7 bases and the J gene lost 4 bases, with 14 bases spanning the gap. Germline V gene sequence: CDR1 MNHNS, CDR2 SASEGT. This CDR3 has 14 residues. CDR3 loop: CASTVRTANQPQHF. The CDR3 nucleotides are TGTGCCAGCACGGTGAGGACTGCTAATCAGCCCCAGCATTTT.

The table lists this clonotype with many counts. The chain uses TRBV28 and TRBJ1-4; 10 bases fit TRBD1. Germline V gene data show CDR1 as MDHEN and CDR2 as SYDVKM. This CDR3 region has 17 residues. The V segment lost 6 bases and the J segment 6 bases; nucleotides outside the gene matches: 13. For the CDR3, the DNA is TGTGCCAGCAGCTTCGGGACAGGGGCGGTTTCAGATGAAAAACTGTTTTTT. Its translation: CASSFGTGAVSDEKLFF. The full variable domain, in which reference TRBV28 and TRBJ1-4 provide the parts outside the CDR3, is DVKVTQSSRYLVKRTGEKVFLECVQDMDHENMFWYRQDPGLGLRLIYFSYDVKMKEKGDIPEGYSVSREKKERFSLILESASTNQTSMYLCASSFGTGAVSDEKLFFGSGTQLSVL.

This clonotype has ten or more counts. J is TRBJ1-1 and V is TRBV2; D possibly corresponds to TRBD1 (6 bases). V was clipped by 5 bases and J by 1 base, with 20 bases between them. The CDR3 runs 17 residues. Germline values: CDR1 SNHLY, CDR2 FYNNEI. The CDR3 nucleotides are TGTGCCAGCAGTTGGGCGGGGGGCTTGGATCCGAACACTGAAGCTTTCTTT. Translated, it gives CASSWAGGLDPNTEAFF.